Listed below are T cell receptor beta chains from one sample, sequenced in a study of blood T cell repertoires in COVID-19. Sequencing used immunoSEQ multiplex PCR; TCRdb keeps in-frame clones, though not all of them. This table has about 260,000 clones, roughly nine tenths appearing once. Sequencing used PBMCs or T cells enriched from blood (not recorded which). The source of these receptors is a woman between 45 and 65 years old who had recovered from COVID-19. The CDR3 runs from the conserved cysteine through the conserved F or W. A D gene is named only where the DNA matches it firmly. The size of a clone is reported for some rows only, either as once, few or many, or as a class for expanded clones.

TRBV30	TRBJ1-4	-	-	13	CAWSVRAGEKLFF	TGTGCCTGGAGTGTACGGGCAGGGGAAAAACTGTTTTTT
TRBV19	TRBJ1-4	-	-	14	CASSDTTTNEKLFF	TGTGCCAGTAGTGACACAACAACTAATGAAAAACTGTTTTTT
TRBV18	TRBJ1-5	-	TRBD1	14	CASSPGQGHQPQHF	TGTGCCAGCTCACCGGGACAGGGCCATCAGCCCCAGCATTTT
TRBV9	TRBJ2-1	-	-	14	CASSVAEKYNEQFF	TGTGCCAGCAGCGTAGCGGAGAAATACAATGAGCAGTTCTTC
TRBV3-1/TRBV3-2	TRBJ2-7	-	TRBD1	15	CASSQDRTGSYEQYF	TGTGCCAGCAGCCAAGATAGGACAGGATCCTACGAGCAGTACTTC
TRBV16	TRBJ1-2	-	-	13	CASSQSIRGGYTF	TGTGCCAGCAGCCAATCTATCCGGGGTGGCTACACCTTC
TRBV13	TRBJ2-3	-	TRBD1	14	CASQGRGIADTQYF	TGTGCCTCCCAGGGCAGGGGGATTGCAGATACGCAGTATTTT
TRBV7-3	TRBJ2-3	-	-	15	CASSPAAGGTDTQYF	TGTGCCAGCTCGCCCGCGGCCGGGGGAACAGATACGCAGTATTTT
TRBV5-1	TRBJ2-6	-	-	14	CASSLIGGANVLTF	TGCGCCAGCAGCTTGATCGGTGGGGCCAACGTCCTGACTTTC
TRBV28	TRBJ1-3	-	-	15	CASSPPGGSGNTIYF	TGTGCCAGCAGCCCTCCGGGAGGGTCTGGAAACACCATATATTTT
TRBV28	TRBJ1-6	-	TRBD1	14	CASSIGTANSPLHF	TGTGCCAGCAGTATCGGGACAGCCAATTCACCCCTCCACTTT
TRBV5-5	TRBJ1-5	-	-	14	CASSSPDSNQPQHF	TGTGCCAGCAGCTCGCCAGATAGCAATCAGCCCCAGCATTTT
TRBV15	TRBJ2-7	-	-	16	CATSRDVSAGNNEQYF	TGTGCCACCAGCAGAGATGTTTCGGCAGGGAACAACGAGCAGTACTTC
TRBV6-5	TRBJ1-4	-	-	15	CASSYSSRSNEKLFF	TGTGCCAGCAGTTACTCGAGCCGGTCGAATGAAAAACTGTTTTTT
TRBV5-1	TRBJ2-3	-	TRBD2	15	CASSPGLAGSDTQYF	TGCGCCAGCAGCCCTGGACTAGCGGGGTCAGATACGCAGTATTTT
TRBV20-1	TRBJ2-1	-	-	10	CSVPYNEQFF	TGCAGTGTTCCGTACAATGAGCAGTTCTTC
TRBV3-1/TRBV3-2	TRBJ1-1	-	-	12	CASSQERQGAFF	TGTGCCAGCAGCCAAGAACGCCAGGGGGCTTTCTTT
TRBV27	TRBJ1-6	-	-	15	CASSADRLRNSPLHF	TGTGCCAGCAGTGCCGACAGGCTACGAAATTCACCCCTCCACTTT
TRBV4-3	TRBJ1-1	-	-	15	CASSQARGKSTEAFF	TGCGCCAGCAGCCAAGCTAGGGGAAAGAGCACTGAAGCTTTCTTT
TRBV5-8	TRBJ1-3	-	TRBD1	15	CASSLGDRGRNTIYF	TGTGCCAGCAGCTTGGGGGACAGGGGAAGAAACACCATATATTTT
TRBV15	TRBJ2-7	-	TRBD2	14	CATSTGTSKDEQYF	TGTGCCACCAGCACGGGGACTAGCAAGGACGAGCAGTACTTC
TRBV5-1	TRBJ2-7	-	-	14	CASSIQSGAYEQYF	TGCGCCAGCAGCATACAGTCGGGGGCCTACGAGCAGTACTTC
TRBV28	TRBJ1-2	-	TRBD1	14	CASRKKPGTGGDYF	TGTGCCAGCAGAAAAAAACCCGGGACAGGGGGCGACTACTTC
TRBV9	TRBJ1-2	-	TRBD1	14	CASSTGRDRHGYTF	TGTGCCAGCAGCACGGGGCGGGACAGACATGGCTACACCTTC
TRBV30	TRBJ1-5	once	-	17	CAWSVNLGEVSNQPQHF	TGTGCCTGGAGTGTTAATTTAGGGGAGGTTAGCAATCAGCCCCAGCATTTT
TRBV18	TRBJ1-5	-	-	16	CASSITGRDSNQPQHF	TGTGCCAGCTCTATTACTGGCAGGGATAGCAATCAGCCCCAGCATTTT
TRBV14	TRBJ1-2	once	TRBD1	15	CASSQAQGQGKVLIF	TGTGCCAGCAGCCAAGCCCAGGGACAGGGGAAAGTCCTTATCTTC
TRBV27	TRBJ1-4	-	TRBD1	14	CASSWTGGSEKLFF	TGTGCCAGCAGTTGGACAGGGGGCAGCGAAAAACTGTTTTTT
TRBV5-1	TRBJ2-7	-	TRBD1	15	CASSPGTGDSYEQYF	TGCGCCAGCAGCCCTGGGACAGGGGACTCCTACGAGCAGTACTTC
TRBV30	TRBJ2-6	-	TRBD2	17	CAWSPGTRVSGANVLTF	TGTGCCTGGAGCCCTGGGACTAGGGTCTCTGGGGCCAACGTCCTGACTTTC
TRBV25-1	TRBJ1-1	-	-	16	CASSDTVGQGSTEAFF	TGTGCCAGCAGTGATACAGTAGGGCAGGGAAGCACTGAAGCTTTCTTT
TRBV5-1	TRBJ2-5	-	-	18	CATSLGVGAGTKRETQYF	TGCGCCACCAGCTTGGGGGTGGGCGCCGGGACAAAGCGGGAGACCCAGTACTTC
TRBV2	TRBJ2-7	-	TRBD2	15	CASTLGASGSYEQYF	TGTGCCAGCACCTTAGGGGCTAGCGGGAGCTACGAGCAGTACTTC
TRBV28	TRBJ1-1	-	-	16	CASSSQGQGPNTEAFF	TGTGCCAGCAGTTCCCAGGGGCAGGGGCCGAACACTGAAGCTTTCTTT
TRBV11-3	TRBJ2-2	-	-	15	CASSQRTTGTGELFF	TGTGCCAGCAGCCAACGAACAACAGGGACCGGGGAGCTGTTTTTT
TRBV5-1	TRBJ1-1	-	TRBD1	15	CASSFVKGANTEAFF	TGCGCCAGCAGCTTCGTGAAGGGGGCAAACACTGAAGCTTTCTTT
TRBV9	TRBJ2-1	-	TRBD2	16	CASSVAASGAYNEQFF	TGTGCCAGCAGCGTAGCGGCTAGCGGGGCCTACAATGAGCAGTTCTTC
TRBV11-2	TRBJ1-5	once	-	15	CASSLGPESNQPQHF	TGTGCCAGCAGCTTAGGGCCGGAGAGCAATCAGCCCCAGCATTTT
TRBV6-2/TRBV6-3	TRBJ1-5	once	-	14	CASSGWAGNQPQHF	TGTGCCAGCAGTGGCTGGGCTGGCAATCAGCCCCAGCATTTT
TRBV7-3	TRBJ2-3	-	-	15	CASSRRGNGADTQYF	TGTGCCAGCAGCAGAAGGGGGAATGGGGCAGATACGCAGTATTTT
TRBV9	TRBJ2-1	-	-	14	CASSVEAPSNEQFF	TGTGCCAGCAGCGTAGAAGCCCCGTCGAATGAGCAGTTCTTC
TRBV11-2	TRBJ1-6	-	-	15	CASSLGGTRGAPLHF	TGTGCCAGCAGCTTAGGAGGGACAAGAGGGGCACCCCTCCACTTT
TRBV27	TRBJ2-7	-	-	14	CASSLNYPPYEQYF	TGTGCCAGCAGTTTAAACTACCCGCCCTACGAGCAGTACTTC
TRBV28	TRBJ1-3	-	-	15	CASSLHSGSGNTIYF	TGTGCCAGCAGCCTACACAGCGGGTCTGGAAACACCATATATTTT
TRBV28	TRBJ2-6	-	-	17	CASRTVLSRRRANVLTF	TGTGCCAGCAGGACAGTATTATCTCGACGTCGGGCCAACGTCCTGACTTTC
TRBV9	TRBJ1-2	-	TRBD1	16	CASSRTGAGSNYGYTF	TGTGCCAGCAGCCGTACAGGGGCCGGTTCTAACTATGGCTACACCTTC
TRBV27	TRBJ1-6	-	TRBD1	16	CASSLSGTGFNSPLHF	TGTGCCAGCAGTTTATCCGGGACAGGGTTTAATTCACCCCTCCACTTT
TRBV27	TRBJ1-5	-	-	15	CASRTNSDRGQPQHF	TGTGCCAGCAGGACAAATTCGGACCGCGGGCAGCCCCAGCATTTT
TRBV10-2	TRBJ2-1	-	TRBD2	15	CASSEQLAGFNEQFF	TGCGCCAGCAGTGAGCAATTAGCGGGATTTAATGAGCAGTTCTTC
TRBV3-1/TRBV3-2	TRBJ1-1	once	TRBD1	16	CASSPGTGGLGTEAFF	TGTGCCAGCAGCCCCGGGACAGGGGGTTTAGGCACTGAAGCTTTCTTT
TRBV4-1	TRBJ2-1	-	TRBD2	16	CASSRTPSGEDNEQFF	TGCGCCAGCAGCCGGACGCCTAGCGGGGAAGACAATGAGCAGTTCTTC